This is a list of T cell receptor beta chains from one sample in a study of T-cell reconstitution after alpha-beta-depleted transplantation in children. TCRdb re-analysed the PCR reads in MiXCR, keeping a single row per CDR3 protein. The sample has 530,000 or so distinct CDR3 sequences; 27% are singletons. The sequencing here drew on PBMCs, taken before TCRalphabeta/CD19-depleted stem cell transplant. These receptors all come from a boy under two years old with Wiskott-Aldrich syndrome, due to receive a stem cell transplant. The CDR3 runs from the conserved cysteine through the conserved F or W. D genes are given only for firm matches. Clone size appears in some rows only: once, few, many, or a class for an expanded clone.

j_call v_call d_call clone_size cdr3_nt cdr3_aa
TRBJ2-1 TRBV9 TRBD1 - TGTGCCACTAGTGTTGGGACAGGGTCCTATGAGCAGTTCTTC CATSVGTGSYEQFF
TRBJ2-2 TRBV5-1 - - TGCGCCAGCACGAAGGGAACGGGAAGCACCGGGGAGCTGTTTTTT CASTKGTGSTGELFF
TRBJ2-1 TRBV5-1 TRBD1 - TGCGCCAGCAGCTTGGCCGGGCAGGGGGCTTCCTACAATGAGCAGTTCTTC CASSLAGQGASYNEQFF
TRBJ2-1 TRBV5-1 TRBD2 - TGCGCCAGTAAAGAACTAGCGGAAATTTACAATGAGCAGTTCTTC CASKELAEIYNEQFF
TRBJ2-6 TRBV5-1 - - TGCGCCAGCAGCCCACGGACAGCCAGAACTTCTGGGGCCAACGTCCTGACTTTC CASSPRTARTSGANVLTF
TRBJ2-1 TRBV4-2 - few TGTGCCAGCAGCCAAGGAGCAAGGACGGATGGGCGTGAGCAGTTCTTC CASSQGARTDGREQFF
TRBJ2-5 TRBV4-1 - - TGCGCCAGCAGCCAAGTAATTTGGGCAGAGACCCAGTACTTC CASSQVIWAETQYF
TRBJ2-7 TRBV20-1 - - TGCAGTGCTACACGAACAGGGAACGAGCAGTACTTC CSATRTGNEQYF
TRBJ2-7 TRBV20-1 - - TGCAGTGCCCGTCCCGGGACCCGAGACTACGAGCAGTACTTC CSARPGTRDYEQYF
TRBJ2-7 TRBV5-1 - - TGCGCCAGCAGCTTGGAGAGGCTCCCCTACGAGCAGTACTTC CASSLERLPYEQYF
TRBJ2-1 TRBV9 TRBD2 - TGTGCCAGCAGCCCTCGCCCGACTAGCGGGAGTTCCAGCTCCTACAATGAGCAGTTCTTC CASSPRPTSGSSSSYNEQFF
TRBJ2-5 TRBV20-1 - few TGCAGTGCTTTCGTCCAGGTACAAGAGACCCAGTACTTC CSAFVQVQETQYF
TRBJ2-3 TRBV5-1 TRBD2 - TGCGCCAGCAGCTTTCCTAGCGGGAGAAGGTATTTT CASSFPSGRRYF
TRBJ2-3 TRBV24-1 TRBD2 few TGTGCCACCAGTGATCTACTACCCGGACTAGCGGCCACTAGCACAGATACGCAGTATTTT CATSDLLPGLAATSTDTQYF
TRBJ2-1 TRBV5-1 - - TGCGCCAGCAGCCTTACCAGGGGTAGCGGGTACAATGAGCAGTTCTTC CASSLTRGSGYNEQFF
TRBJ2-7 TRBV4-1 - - TGCGCCAGCAGCCAAAATCCGACATTACGAACCTACGAGCAGTACTTC CASSQNPTLRTYEQYF
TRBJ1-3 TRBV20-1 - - TGCAGTGCCGTGATAAGTGCCTTGGACACCATATATTTT CSAVISALDTIYF
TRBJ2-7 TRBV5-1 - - TGCGCCAGCAGCCCCGTTTTGGGGGGAACTAACGAGCAGTACTTC CASSPVLGGTNEQYF
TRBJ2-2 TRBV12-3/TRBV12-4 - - TGTGCCAGCAGTTTTTGGGGGGCGGACGGGGAGCTGTTTTTT CASSFWGADGELFF
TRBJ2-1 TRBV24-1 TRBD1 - TGTGCCACCAGTGATTACCGACAGGGGGTTAATGAGCAGTTCTTC CATSDYRQGVNEQFF
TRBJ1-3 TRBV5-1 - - TGCGCCAGCAGCTTGGACAGCCGCTCTGGAAACACCATATATTTT CASSLDSRSGNTIYF
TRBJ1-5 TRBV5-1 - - TGCGCCAGCAGCTTGTCTGGGGGGTTTCAGCCCCAGCATTTT CASSLSGGFQPQHF
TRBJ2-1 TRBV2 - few TGTGCCAGCAGTGAAGATTGGGGTCTCTACAATGAGCAGTTCTTC CASSEDWGLYNEQFF
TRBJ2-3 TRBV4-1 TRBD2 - TGCGCCAGCAGCCGTCTTGGGGGCCTAGCGGGAGGGCGGGTCACAGATACGCAGTATTTT CASSRLGGLAGGRVTDTQYF
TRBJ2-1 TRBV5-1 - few TGCGCCAGCAGCTTGGGGGTCTTTGCGTCCCCGCTCTACAATGAGCAGTTCTTC CASSLGVFASPLYNEQFF
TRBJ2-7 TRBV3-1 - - TGTGCCAGCAGCCAAGACGGTCTAGCGTACGAGCAGTACTTC CASSQDGLAYEQYF
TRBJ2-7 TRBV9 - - TGTGCCAGCAGCCCCCTCGGCAGAAGCTCCTACGAGCAGTACTTC CASSPLGRSSYEQYF
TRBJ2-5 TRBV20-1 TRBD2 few TGCAGTGCTAGTATCCCTCGGGCGGGAGTCCAAGAGACCCAGTACTTC CSASIPRAGVQETQYF
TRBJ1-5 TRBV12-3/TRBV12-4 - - TGTGCCAGCAGTTTATTTCAGGGCAATCAGCCCCAGCATTTT CASSLFQGNQPQHF
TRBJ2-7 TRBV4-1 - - TGCGCCAGCAGCCGGGATGGAGGCCTAAGCGAGCAGTACTTC CASSRDGGLSEQYF
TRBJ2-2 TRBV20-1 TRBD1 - TGCAGTGCTAAGGACAGGCACAACACCGGGGAGCTGTTTTTT CSAKDRHNTGELFF
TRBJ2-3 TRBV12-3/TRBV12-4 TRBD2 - TGTGCCAGCACCACGGGGGGTCCAGATACGCAGTATTTT CASTTGGPDTQYF
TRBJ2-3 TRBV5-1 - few TGCGCCAGCAGCTTTAACAGCGCAGATACGCAGTATTTT CASSFNSADTQYF
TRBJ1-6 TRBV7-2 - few TGTGCCAGCAGCTTAAGGGGAGGGACTAATTCACCCCTCCACTTT CASSLRGGTNSPLHF
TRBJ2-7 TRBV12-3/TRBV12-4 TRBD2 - TGTGCCAGCAGTTTGCGCGGGAGGGCCGGGAACGAGCAGTACTTC CASSLRGRAGNEQYF
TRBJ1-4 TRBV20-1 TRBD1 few TGCAGTGCTAGAAGGACAGGTGCAGGGGAAAAACTGTTTTTT CSARRTGAGEKLFF
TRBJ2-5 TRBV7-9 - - TGTGCCAGCAGCGCAACGGGGACTCCTCGTTTGGAGACCCAGTACTTC CASSATGTPRLETQYF
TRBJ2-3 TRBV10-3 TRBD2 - TGTGCCATCAGAGCGGGAAGGGGCACAGATACGCAGTATTTT CAIRAGRGTDTQYF
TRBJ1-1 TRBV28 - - TGTGCCAGCAGCATACTAATCCAGGGCGCTGAAGCTTTCTTT CASSILIQGAEAFF
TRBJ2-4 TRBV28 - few TGTGCCAGCAGTTTTCACGAGTGGGAGGACGACAAAAACATTCAGTACTTC CASSFHEWEDDKNIQYF
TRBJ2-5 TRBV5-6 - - TGTGCCAGCAGCTTGGTTTGCAAAGAGACCCAGTACTTC CASSLVCKETQYF
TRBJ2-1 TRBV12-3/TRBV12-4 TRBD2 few TGTGCCAGCAGCCCACCCCGACTAGCGGGAGGTAATGAGCAGTTCTTC CASSPPRLAGGNEQFF
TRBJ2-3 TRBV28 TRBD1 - TGTGCCAGCAGTTTATGGACAGGGGATGGTACGCAGTATTTT CASSLWTGDGTQYF
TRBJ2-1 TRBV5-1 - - TGCGCCAGCAGCTTGGGGGGAGGCCCTACCTACAATGAGCAGTTCTTC CASSLGGGPTYNEQFF
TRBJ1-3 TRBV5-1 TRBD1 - TGCGCCAGCAGCTTCGGACAGGAAGACACCATATATTTT CASSFGQEDTIYF
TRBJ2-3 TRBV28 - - TGTGCCAGCAGTCTCCTGGATGGGGGCGGACCCACAGATACGCAGTATTTT CASSLLDGGGPTDTQYF
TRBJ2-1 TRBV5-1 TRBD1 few TGCGCCAGCAGACCCACAGGGGCTGGGACGGACAATGAGCAGTTCTTC CASRPTGAGTDNEQFF
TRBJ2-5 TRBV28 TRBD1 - TGTGCCAGCAGTCCCAGGGGGCAGGAGGAGACCCAGTACTTC CASSPRGQEETQYF
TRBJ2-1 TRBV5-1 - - TGCGCCAGCAGCTTGGGACAGACGGGACTTATCTACAATGAGCAGTTCTTC CASSLGQTGLIYNEQFF
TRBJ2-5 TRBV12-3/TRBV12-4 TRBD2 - TGTGCCAGCAGTTTTTACGGGAGGGTTCAAGAGACCCAGTACTTC CASSFYGRVQETQYF